This TCR beta chain was recorded in a study of technical replicates of blood from a few donors. Trimming took 3 bases from V and 3 from J, leaving 6 bases between them. CDR3 length: 13 residues. Germline-derived CDR1 and CDR2 are SGHTA and FQGNSA. Profiled with immunoSEQ multiplex PCR; TCRdb holds only in-frame clones, not every one. This table has fewer than 100,000 clones, more than 90% appearing once. Input material: T cells isolated from PBMCs. The sequence was collected from a human donor in good health. V and J are TRBV7-2 and TRBJ1-5; D gene ambiguous. CDR3 nucleotide sequence: TGTGCCAGCAGCTTCAATTTCAATCAGCCCCAGCATTTT. Encoded protein: CASSFNFNQPQHF.